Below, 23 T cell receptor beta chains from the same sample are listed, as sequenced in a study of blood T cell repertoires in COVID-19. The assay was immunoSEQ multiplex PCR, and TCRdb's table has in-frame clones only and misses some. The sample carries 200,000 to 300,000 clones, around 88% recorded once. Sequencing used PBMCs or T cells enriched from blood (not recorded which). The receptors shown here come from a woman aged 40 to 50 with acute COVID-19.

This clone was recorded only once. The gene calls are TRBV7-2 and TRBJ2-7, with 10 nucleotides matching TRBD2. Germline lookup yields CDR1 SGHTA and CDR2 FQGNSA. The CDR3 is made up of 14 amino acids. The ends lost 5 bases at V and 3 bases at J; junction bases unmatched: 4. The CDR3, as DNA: TGTGCCAGCAGCCCGCAGCGGGGGGGCTACGAGCAGTACGTC. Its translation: CASSPQRGGYEQYV.

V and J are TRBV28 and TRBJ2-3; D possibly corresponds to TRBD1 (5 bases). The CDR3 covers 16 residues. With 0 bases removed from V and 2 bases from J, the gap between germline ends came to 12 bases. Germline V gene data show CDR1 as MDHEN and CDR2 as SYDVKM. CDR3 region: CASSLWGPGFTDTQYF. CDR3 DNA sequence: TGTGCCAGCAGTTTATGGGGGCCCGGTTTCACAGATACGCAGTATTTT.

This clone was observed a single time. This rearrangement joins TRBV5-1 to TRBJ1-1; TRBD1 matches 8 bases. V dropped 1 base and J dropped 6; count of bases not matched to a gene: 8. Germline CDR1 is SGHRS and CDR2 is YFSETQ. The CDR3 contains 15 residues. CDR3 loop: CASSLTTGAPSEAFF. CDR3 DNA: TGCGCCAGCAGCTTGACGACAGGGGCCCCCTCTGAAGCTTTCTTT.

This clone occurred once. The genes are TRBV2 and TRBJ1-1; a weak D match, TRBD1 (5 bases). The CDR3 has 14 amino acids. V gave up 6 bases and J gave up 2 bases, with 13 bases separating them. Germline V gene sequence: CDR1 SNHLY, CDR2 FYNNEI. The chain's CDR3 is CASSARGGNTEAFF. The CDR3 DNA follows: TGTGCCAGCAGCGCACGGGGGGGAAACACTGAAGCTTTCTTT.

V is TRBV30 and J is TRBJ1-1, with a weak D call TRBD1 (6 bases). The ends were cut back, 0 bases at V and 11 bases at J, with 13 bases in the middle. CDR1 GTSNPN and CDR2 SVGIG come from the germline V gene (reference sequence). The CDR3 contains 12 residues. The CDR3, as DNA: TGTGCCTGGAGTGTACGGGGGGCAGGCGCTTTCTTT. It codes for CAWSVRGAGAFF.

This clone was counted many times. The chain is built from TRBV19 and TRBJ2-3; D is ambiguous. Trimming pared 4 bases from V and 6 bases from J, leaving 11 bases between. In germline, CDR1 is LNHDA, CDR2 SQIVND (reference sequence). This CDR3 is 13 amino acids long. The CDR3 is CASSTSVSDTQYF. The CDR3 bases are TGTGCCAGTAGTACCTCGGTTAGCGATACGCAGTATTTT.

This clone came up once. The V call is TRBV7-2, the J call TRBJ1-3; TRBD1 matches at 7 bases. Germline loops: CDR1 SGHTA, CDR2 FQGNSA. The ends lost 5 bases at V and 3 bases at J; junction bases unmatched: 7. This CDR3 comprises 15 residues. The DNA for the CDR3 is TGTGCCAGCAGCGCCTCAGGGGGTTTTGGAAACACCATATATTTT. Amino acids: CASSASGGFGNTIYF.

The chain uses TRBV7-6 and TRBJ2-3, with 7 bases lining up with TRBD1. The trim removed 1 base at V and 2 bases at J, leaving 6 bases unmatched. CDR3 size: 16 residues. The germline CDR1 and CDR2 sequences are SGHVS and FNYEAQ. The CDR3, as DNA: TGTGCCAGCAGCTTAGTGGACAGGAGAAACACAGATACGCAGTATTTT. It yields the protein CASSLVDRRNTDTQYF. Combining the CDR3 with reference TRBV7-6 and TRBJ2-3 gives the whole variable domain GAGVSQSPRYKVTKRGQDVALRCDPISGHVSLYWYRQALGQGPEFLTYFNYEAQQDKSGLPNDRFSAERPEGSISTLTIQRTEQRDSAMYRCASSLVDRRNTDTQYFGPGTRLTVL.

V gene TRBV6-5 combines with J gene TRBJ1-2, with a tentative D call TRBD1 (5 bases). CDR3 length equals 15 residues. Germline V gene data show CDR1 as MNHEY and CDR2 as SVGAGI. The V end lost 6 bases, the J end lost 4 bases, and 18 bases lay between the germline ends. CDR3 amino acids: CASRLTVGLIYGYTF. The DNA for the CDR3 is TGTGCCAGCAGGCTGACAGTAGGGTTGATCTATGGCTACACCTTC.

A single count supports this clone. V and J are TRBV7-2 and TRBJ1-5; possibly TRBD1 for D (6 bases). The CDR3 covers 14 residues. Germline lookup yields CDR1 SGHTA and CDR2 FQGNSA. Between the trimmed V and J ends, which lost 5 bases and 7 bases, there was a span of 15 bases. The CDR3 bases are TGTGCCAGCAGCGTCGCACAGGGTGGGCAGCCCCAGCATTTT. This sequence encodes CASSVAQGGQPQHF.

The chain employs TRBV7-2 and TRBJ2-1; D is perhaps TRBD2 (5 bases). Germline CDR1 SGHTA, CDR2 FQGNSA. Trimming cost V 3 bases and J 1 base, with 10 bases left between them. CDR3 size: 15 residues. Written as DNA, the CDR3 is TGTGCCAGCAGCTTGGACTTAGCATCCTACAATGAGCAGTTCTTC. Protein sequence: CASSLDLASYNEQFF.

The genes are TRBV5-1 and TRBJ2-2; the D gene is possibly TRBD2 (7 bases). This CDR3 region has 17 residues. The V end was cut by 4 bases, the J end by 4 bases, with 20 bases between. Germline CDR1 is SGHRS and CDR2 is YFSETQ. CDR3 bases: TGCGCCAGCAGCCTCACGGCTCGGGGGGCAGGCACCGGGGAGCTGTTTTTT. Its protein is CASSLTARGAGTGELFF.

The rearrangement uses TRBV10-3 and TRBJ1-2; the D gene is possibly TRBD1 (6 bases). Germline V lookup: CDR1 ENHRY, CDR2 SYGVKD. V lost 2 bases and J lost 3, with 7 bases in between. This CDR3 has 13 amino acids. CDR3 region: CAISEGQYYGYTF. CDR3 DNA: TGTGCCATCAGTGAGGGACAGTACTATGGCTACACCTTC.

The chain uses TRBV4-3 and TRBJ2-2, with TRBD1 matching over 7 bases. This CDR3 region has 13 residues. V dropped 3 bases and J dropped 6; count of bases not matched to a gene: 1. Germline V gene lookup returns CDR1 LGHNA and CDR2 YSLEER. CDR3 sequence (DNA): TGCGCCAGCAGCCAGACAGGGTCCGGGGAGCTGTTTTTT. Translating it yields CASSQTGSGELFF.

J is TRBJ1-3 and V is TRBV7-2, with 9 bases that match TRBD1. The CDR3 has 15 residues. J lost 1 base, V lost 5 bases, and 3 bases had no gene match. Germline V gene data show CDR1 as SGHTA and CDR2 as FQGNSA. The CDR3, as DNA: TGTGCCAGCAGCAGGGACAGGGCGTCTGGAAACACCATATATTTT. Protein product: CASSRDRASGNTIYF. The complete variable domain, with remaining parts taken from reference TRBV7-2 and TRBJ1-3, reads GAGVSQSPSNKVTEKGKDVELRCDPISGHTALYWYRQSLGQGLEFLIYFQGNSAPDKSGLPSDRFSAERTGGSVSTLTIQRTQQEDSAVYLCASSRDRASGNTIYFGEGSWLTVV.

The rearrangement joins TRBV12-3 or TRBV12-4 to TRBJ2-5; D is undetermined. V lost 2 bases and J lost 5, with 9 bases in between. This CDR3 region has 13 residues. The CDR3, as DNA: TGTGCCAGCAGTTTACACCGTCGGGAGACCCAGTACTTC. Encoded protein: CASSLHRRETQYF.

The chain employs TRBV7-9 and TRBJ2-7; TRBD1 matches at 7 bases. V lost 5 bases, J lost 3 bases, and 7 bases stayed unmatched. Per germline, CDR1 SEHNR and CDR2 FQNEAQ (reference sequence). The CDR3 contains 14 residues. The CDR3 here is CASSTGTDRYEQYV. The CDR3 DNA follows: TGTGCCAGCAGCACCGGGACAGACCGCTACGAGCAGTACGTC.

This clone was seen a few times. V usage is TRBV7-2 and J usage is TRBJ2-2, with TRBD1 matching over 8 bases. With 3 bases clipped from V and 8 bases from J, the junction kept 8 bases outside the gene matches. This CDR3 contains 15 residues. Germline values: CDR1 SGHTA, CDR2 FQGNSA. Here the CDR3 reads CASSFGQGPRGELFF. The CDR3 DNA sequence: TGTGCCAGCAGCTTCGGACAGGGTCCTCGGGGGGAGCTGTTTTTT.

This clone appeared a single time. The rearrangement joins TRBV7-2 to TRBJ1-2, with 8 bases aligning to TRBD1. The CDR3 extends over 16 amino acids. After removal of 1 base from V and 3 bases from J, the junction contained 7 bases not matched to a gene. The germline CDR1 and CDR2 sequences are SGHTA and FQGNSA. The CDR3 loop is CASSLESTGGYYGYTF. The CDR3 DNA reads TGTGCCAGCAGCTTAGAGTCAACAGGGGGTTACTATGGCTACACCTTC.

Written as DNA, the CDR3 is TGCAGTGCCGAACACGCTGACACCATATATTTT. Translated: CSAEHADTIYF. The chain recombines TRBV20-1 with TRBJ1-3; D gene uncertain. V lost 6 bases and J 8 bases, leaving 11 bases between the germline ends. Germline V gene sequence: CDR1 DFQATT, CDR2 SNEGSKA (reference sequence). This CDR3 contains 11 residues.

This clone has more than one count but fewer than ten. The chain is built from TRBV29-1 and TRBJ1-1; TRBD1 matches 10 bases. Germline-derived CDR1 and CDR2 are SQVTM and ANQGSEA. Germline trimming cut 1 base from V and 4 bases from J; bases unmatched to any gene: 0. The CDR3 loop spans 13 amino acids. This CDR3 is CSVEGQGATEAFF. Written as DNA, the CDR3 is TGCAGCGTTGAAGGACAGGGGGCCACTGAAGCTTTCTTT.

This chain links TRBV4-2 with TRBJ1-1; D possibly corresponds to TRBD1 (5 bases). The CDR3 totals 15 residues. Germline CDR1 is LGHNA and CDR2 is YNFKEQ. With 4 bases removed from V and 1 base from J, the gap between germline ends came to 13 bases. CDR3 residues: CASSRVDGGNTEAFF. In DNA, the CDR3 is TGTGCCAGCAGCCGCGTAGACGGGGGGAACACTGAAGCTTTCTTT.

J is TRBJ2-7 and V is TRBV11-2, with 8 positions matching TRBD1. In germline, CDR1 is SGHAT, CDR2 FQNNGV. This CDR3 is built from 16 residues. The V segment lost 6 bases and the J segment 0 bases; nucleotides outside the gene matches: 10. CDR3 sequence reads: CASSSGRDRLSYEQYF. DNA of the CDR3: TGTGCCAGCAGTTCCGGCCGGGACAGGCTCTCCTACGAGCAGTACTTC.